This section outlines one T cell receptor (beta chain) sequence together with its context. Its matching antigen is unknown. This sample stems from a study of cytomegalovirus exposure and HLA in healthy donors. On the study more broadly: In an earlier analysis, 90 million to 130 million unique TCR beta sequences were found from some 180 million T cells. Findings and caveats of the study: Segments of the TCR beta V type were, in most cases, productive about 87% or about 30% of the time in an earlier analysis. Sequence variants that were highly shared formed a cluster that was likely a sequencing artifact.

Researchers ran the PCR with 60 Vbeta and 13 Jbeta primers. Sequenced by immunoSEQ multiplex PCR; TCRdb stores in-frame clones only, minus some. This table holds more than 200,000 clones, over 75% found once. This TCR was recovered from a male donor in good health and CMV-seronegative. Sequenced sample: PBMCs.

As DNA, the CDR3 is TGTGCCAGCAGTTACTCGCAGAGGATGAACACTGAAGCTTTCTTT. Protein: CASSYSQRMNTEAFF. V usage is TRBV6-5 and J usage is TRBJ1-1; no clear D. V was trimmed by 0 bases and J by 0 bases, leaving 8 bases between them. CDR3 length: 15 residues. Germline V gene lookup returns CDR1 MNHEY and CDR2 SVGAGI.